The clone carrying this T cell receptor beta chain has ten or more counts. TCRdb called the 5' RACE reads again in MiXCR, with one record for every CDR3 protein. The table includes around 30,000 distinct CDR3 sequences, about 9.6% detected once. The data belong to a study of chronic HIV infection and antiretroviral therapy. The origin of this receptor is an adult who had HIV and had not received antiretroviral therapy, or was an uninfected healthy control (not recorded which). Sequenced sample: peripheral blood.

CDR3 nucleotides: TGTGCCATCAGCCCCCTGGTTACCTACGAGCAGTACTTC. Protein sequence: CAISPLVTYEQYF. The chain joins TRBV10-3 to TRBJ2-7, with D unresolved. The germline V gene encodes CDR1 ENHRY and CDR2 SYGVKD. The CDR3 is 13 amino acids. The V gene lost 6 bases and the J gene lost 2 bases, with 11 bases spanning the gap.